One sample yielded the 15 T cell receptor beta chains listed below, sequenced in a study of cytomegalovirus exposure and HLA in healthy donors. Primers for the PCR totalled 60 Vbeta and 13 Jbeta. Profiled with immunoSEQ multiplex PCR; TCRdb holds only in-frame clones, not every one. The table shows roughly 180,000 clones, with less than 90% occurring only once. Source material: PBMCs. These receptors all stem from a boy aged 5-17 years in good health and CMV-seronegative.

The chain is built from TRBV7-9 and TRBJ1-2; D not resolved. There are 15 residues in the CDR3. Germline V lookup: CDR1 SEHNR, CDR2 FQNEAQ (reference sequence). V lost 0 bases and J lost 6, with 14 bases in between. For the CDR3, the DNA is TGTGCCAGCAGCTTAGCGCAGCGGCGTAAAAATGGCTACACCTTC. This encodes CASSLAQRRKNGYTF.

The V gene is TRBV19, the J gene TRBJ1-2, with 7 positions matching TRBD1. There are 13 residues in the CDR3. Germline-derived CDR1 and CDR2 are LNHDA and SQIVND (reference sequence). Trimming at V came to 5 bases and at J to 4 bases, leaving 4 bases not matched to a gene. CDR3 amino acids: CASSPGQIYGYTF. The DNA for the CDR3 is TGTGCCAGTAGTCCGGGACAGATCTATGGCTACACCTTC.

The V call is TRBV7-3, the J call TRBJ2-1; D might be TRBD2 (6 bases). V gave up 1 base and J gave up 8 bases, with 27 bases separating them. Germline assignment: CDR1 SGHTA and CDR2 FQGTGA. The CDR3 is 19 amino acids. This CDR3 reads CASSLRVAQRDTREDEQFF. The CDR3 nucleotides read TGTGCCAGCAGCTTAAGGGTCGCCCAGCGTGATACAAGGGAGGATGAGCAGTTCTTC.

J is TRBJ1-2 and V is TRBV28, with 7 bases that match TRBD1. Germline V lookup: CDR1 MDHEN, CDR2 SYDVKM. The length of the CDR3 is 19 residues. The J segment lost 8 bases and the V segment lost 5 bases, leaving 26 bases of the junction unmatched. This chain's CDR3 is CASSVGLTSRGQSVRGYTF. The CDR3 DNA reads as TGTGCCAGCAGTGTTGGGCTAACATCTAGGGGGCAATCGGTGAGGGGCTACACCTTC.

The V and J genes are TRBV15 and TRBJ1-1; 9 nucleotides align to TRBD1. The CDR3 totals 15 residues. V lost 5 bases and J lost 5; bases outside the gene matches: 9. CDR1 and CDR2 from the germline V gene are LNHNV and YYDKDF (reference sequence). CDR3 sequence: CATSVDGQGRTEAFF. The CDR3 coding sequence is TGTGCCACCAGCGTAGACGGACAGGGGAGGACTGAAGCTTTCTTT.

The chain employs TRBV19 and TRBJ2-7; a weak D match, TRBD1 (6 bases). Between the trimmed V and J ends, which lost 7 bases and 3 bases, there was a span of 10 bases. CDR3 size: 12 residues. Germline CDR1 and CDR2: LNHDA and SQIVND (reference sequence). CDR3 DNA: TGTGCCAGTAACGGACAGTTCTACGAGCAGTACTTC. Translated: CASNGQFYEQYF.

V usage is TRBV4-1 and J usage is TRBJ1-2, with D maybe TRBD1 (6 bases). The CDR3 contains 16 residues. The germline V gene has CDR1 MGHRA and CDR2 YSYEKL. V dropped 1 base and J dropped 8 bases, with 20 bases sitting between them. CDR3 DNA: TGCGCCAGCAGCCAAGGGACCGCGGGGGCGTTAAGGGGCTACACCTTC. Its protein is CASSQGTAGALRGYTF.

This chain connects TRBV14 to TRBJ1-6, with 8 nucleotides matching TRBD1. Per germline, CDR1 SGHDN and CDR2 FVKESK. The CDR3 is 16 residues long. Trimming removed 1 base from V and 8 bases from J; junction bases left unmatched: 7. The CDR3 sequence: CASSQAIRGPDSPLHF. The CDR3 region has the DNA TGTGCCAGCAGCCAAGCAATCAGGGGGCCGGATTCACCCCTCCACTTT.

This chain links TRBV30 with TRBJ1-2; 7 bases fit TRBD1. J lost 4 bases, V lost 1 base, and 3 bases had no gene match. Germline V gives CDR1 GTSNPN, CDR2 SVGIG (reference sequence). This CDR3 region has 13 residues. The CDR3 loop reads CAWSDTGAYGYTF. In nucleotides, the CDR3 is TGTGCCTGGAGTGATACAGGGGCCTATGGCTACACCTTC.

The rearrangement links TRBV15 to TRBJ1-1; D is uncertain. The V gene lost 6 bases and the J gene lost 4 bases, with 6 bases spanning the gap. The CDR3 is 11 residues long. Germline values: CDR1 LNHNV, CDR2 YYDKDF (reference sequence). CDR3 DNA sequence: TGTGCCACCAGGTTCGGCACTGAAGCTTTCTTT. Residues: CATRFGTEAFF. The full variable domain, its missing parts supplied by reference TRBV15 and TRBJ1-1, is DAMVIQNPRYQVTQFGKPVTLSCSQTLNHNVMYWYQQKSSQAPKLLFHYYDKDFNNEADTPDNFQSRRPNTSFCFLDIRSPGLGDTAMYLCATRFGTEAFFGQGTRLTVV.

CDR3 amino acids: CASSSPLQGNYGYTF. Here the CDR3 DNA reads TGTGCCAGCAGCTCACCATTGCAGGGGAACTATGGCTACACCTTC. V is TRBV7-9 and J is TRBJ1-2; TRBD1 is a possible D gene (6 bases). V was trimmed by 4 bases and J by 2 bases, leaving 14 bases between them. Germline assignment: CDR1 SEHNR and CDR2 FQNEAQ (reference sequence). The CDR3 is 15 residues long.

The chain combines TRBV28 with TRBJ2-5; D is possibly TRBD2 (6 bases). With 6 bases removed from V and 4 bases from J, the gap between germline ends came to 12 bases. Germline V gene lookup returns CDR1 MDHEN and CDR2 SYDVKM. The CDR3 is made up of 13 amino acids. The DNA for the CDR3 is TGTGCCAGCAGCACTTGGAGGGGAGAGACCCAGTACTTC. It yields the protein CASSTWRGETQYF.

CDR3 amino acids: CASSVLAGANEQYF. The CDR3 coding sequence is TGTGCCAGCAGTGTCCTAGCGGGAGCGAACGAGCAGTACTTC. J is TRBJ2-7 and V is TRBV6-5, with TRBD2 matching over 10 bases. The CDR3 is made up of 14 amino acids. Per germline, CDR1 MNHEY and CDR2 SVGAGI. Germline trimming cut 5 bases from V and 5 bases from J; bases unmatched to any gene: 6.

The chain recombines TRBV9 with TRBJ2-1; 14 nucleotides line up with TRBD2. CDR3 length: 17 amino acids. Trimming cost V 4 bases and J 9 bases; bases outside gene matches: 12. Per germline, CDR1 SGDLS and CDR2 YYNGEE. CDR3 in DNA: TGTGCCAGCAGCCGGGGACTAGCGGGAGAGCGCAACAGTGAGCAGTTCTTC. This gives the protein CASSRGLAGERNSEQFF.

This sequence joins TRBV9 and TRBJ2-2, with 9 positions matching TRBD2. Germline loops: CDR1 SGDLS, CDR2 YYNGEE. The CDR3 runs to 17 residues. V was pared by 0 bases and J by 7 bases, with 10 bases of the junction left unmatched. The CDR3 spells CASSVEVGGGAVGELFF. DNA of the CDR3: TGTGCCAGCAGCGTAGAAGTGGGCGGGGGGGCCGTCGGGGAGCTGTTTTTT.